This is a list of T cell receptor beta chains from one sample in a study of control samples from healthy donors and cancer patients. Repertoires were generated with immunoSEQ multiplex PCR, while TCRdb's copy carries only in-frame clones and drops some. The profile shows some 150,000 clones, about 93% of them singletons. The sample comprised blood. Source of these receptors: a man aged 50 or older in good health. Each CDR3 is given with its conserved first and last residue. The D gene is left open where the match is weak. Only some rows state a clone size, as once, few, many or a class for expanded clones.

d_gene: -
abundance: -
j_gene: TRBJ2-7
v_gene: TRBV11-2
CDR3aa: CASSLWVNEQYF
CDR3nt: TGTGCCAGCAGCTTGTGGGTCAACGAGCAGTACTTC

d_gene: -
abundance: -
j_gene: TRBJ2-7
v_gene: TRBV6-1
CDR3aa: CASSELYSYEQYF
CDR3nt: TGTGCCAGCAGTGAACTTTACTCCTACGAGCAGTACTTC

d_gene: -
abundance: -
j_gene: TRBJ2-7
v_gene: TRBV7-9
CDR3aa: CASSGVYEQYF
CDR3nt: TGTGCCAGCAGCGGAGTCTACGAGCAGTACTTC

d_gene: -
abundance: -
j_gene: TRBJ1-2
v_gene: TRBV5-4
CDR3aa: CASSLEMGPFYGYTF
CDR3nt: TGTGCCAGCAGCTTGGAGATGGGACCTTTTTATGGCTACACCTTC

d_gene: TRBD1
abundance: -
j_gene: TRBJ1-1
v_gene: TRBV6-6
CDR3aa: CASRGGQGRLAEAFF
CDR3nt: TGTGCCAGCAGGGGAGGACAGGGTCGGTTGGCTGAAGCTTTCTTT

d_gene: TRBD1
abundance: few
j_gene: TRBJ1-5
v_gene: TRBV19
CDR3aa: CASSALDREQQPQHF
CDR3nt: TGTGCCAGTAGTGCCTTGGACAGGGAACAACAGCCCCAGCATTTT

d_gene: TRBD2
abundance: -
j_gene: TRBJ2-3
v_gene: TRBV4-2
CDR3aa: CASSQVGRAGTDTQYF
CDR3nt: TGTGCCAGCAGCCAAGTAGGGAGGGCCGGCACAGATACGCAGTATTTT

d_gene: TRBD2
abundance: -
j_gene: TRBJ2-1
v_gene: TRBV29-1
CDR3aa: CSVRREVYNEQFF
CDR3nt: TGCAGCGTTCGACGGGAGGTGTACAATGAGCAGTTCTTC

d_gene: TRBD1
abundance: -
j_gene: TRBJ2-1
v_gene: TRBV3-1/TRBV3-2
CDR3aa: CASSQHFDRGRGSYNEQFF
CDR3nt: TGTGCCAGCAGCCAACACTTCGACAGGGGCAGAGGCTCCTACAATGAGCAGTTCTTC

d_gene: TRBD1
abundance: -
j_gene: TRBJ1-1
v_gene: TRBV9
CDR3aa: CASSPAGGWTEAFF
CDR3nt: TGTGCCAGCAGCCCGGCAGGGGGCTGGACTGAAGCTTTCTTT

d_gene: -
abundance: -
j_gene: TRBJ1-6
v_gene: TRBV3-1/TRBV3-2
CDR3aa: CASSQVSVRKNSPLHF
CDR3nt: TGTGCCAGCAGCCAAGTGTCGGTTAGGAAGAATTCACCCCTCCACTTT

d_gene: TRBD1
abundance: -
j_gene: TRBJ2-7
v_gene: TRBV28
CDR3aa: CASSRHGTGNYEQYF
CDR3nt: TGTGCCAGCAGCCGGCACGGGACAGGGAACTACGAGCAGTACTTC

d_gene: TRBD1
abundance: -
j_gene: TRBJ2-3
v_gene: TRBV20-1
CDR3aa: CSASPGGSDTQYF
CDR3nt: TGCAGTGCTAGTCCAGGGGGATCGGATACGCAGTATTTT

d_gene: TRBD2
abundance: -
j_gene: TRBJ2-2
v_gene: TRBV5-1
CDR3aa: CASSLVTSGTGELFF
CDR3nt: TGCGCCAGCAGCTTGGTGACTAGCGGGACCGGGGAGCTGTTTTTT

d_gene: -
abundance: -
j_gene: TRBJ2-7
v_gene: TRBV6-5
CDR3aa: CASSYGWQNSYEQYF
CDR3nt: TGTGCCAGCAGTTACGGCTGGCAGAACTCCTACGAGCAGTACTTC

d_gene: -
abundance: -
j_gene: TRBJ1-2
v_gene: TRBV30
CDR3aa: CAWRGSANYGYTF
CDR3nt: TGTGCCTGGAGGGGATCAGCTAACTATGGCTACACCTTC

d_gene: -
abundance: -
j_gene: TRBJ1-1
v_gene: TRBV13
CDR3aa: CASSPQGRNTEAFF
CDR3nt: TGTGCCAGCAGCCCCCAGGGAAGGAACACTGAAGCTTTCTTT

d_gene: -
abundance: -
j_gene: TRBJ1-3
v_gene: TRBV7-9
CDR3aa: CASSSLNIRGFSGNTIYF
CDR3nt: TGTGCCAGCAGCTCCTTAAATATACGGGGATTCTCTGGAAACACCATATATTTT

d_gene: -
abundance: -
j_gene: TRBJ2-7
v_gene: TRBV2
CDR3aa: CASSRDQSGYEQYF
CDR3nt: TGTGCCAGCAGTCGGGACCAGTCAGGCTACGAGCAGTACTTC

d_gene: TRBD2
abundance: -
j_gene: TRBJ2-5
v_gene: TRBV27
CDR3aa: CASKPGTSGREVIRETQYF
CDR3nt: TGTGCCAGCAAACCGGGGACTAGCGGGAGGGAGGTTATTCGAGAGACCCAGTACTTC

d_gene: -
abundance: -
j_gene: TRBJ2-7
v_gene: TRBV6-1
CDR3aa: CASSEAGGSNEQYF
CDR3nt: TGTGCCAGCAGTGAAGCGGGGGGTAGCAACGAGCAGTACTTC

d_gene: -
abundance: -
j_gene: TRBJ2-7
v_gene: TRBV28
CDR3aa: CASSLLGRETYEQYF
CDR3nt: TGTGCCAGCAGTTTATTGGGGCGGGAAACCTACGAGCAGTACTTC

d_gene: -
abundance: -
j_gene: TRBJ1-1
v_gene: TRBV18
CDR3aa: CASSPSLNTEAFF
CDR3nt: TGTGCCAGCTCACCTTCTTTGAACACTGAAGCTTTCTTT

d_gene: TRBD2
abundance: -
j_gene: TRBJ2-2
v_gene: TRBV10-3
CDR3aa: CAISDLTSGRFGELFF
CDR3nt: TGTGCCATCAGTGACCTGACTAGCGGGAGGTTCGGGGAGCTGTTTTTT

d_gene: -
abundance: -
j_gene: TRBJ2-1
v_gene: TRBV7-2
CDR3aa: CASSSSGNEQFF
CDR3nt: TGTGCCAGCAGCTCGTCGGGCAATGAGCAGTTCTTC

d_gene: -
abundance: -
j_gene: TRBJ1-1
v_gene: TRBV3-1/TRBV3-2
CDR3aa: CASSYNMNTEAFF
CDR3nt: TGTGCCAGCAGCTACAACATGAACACTGAAGCTTTCTTT

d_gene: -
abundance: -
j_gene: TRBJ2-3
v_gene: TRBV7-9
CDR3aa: CASSLGRDTQYF
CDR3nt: TGTGCCAGCAGCCTCGGACGGGATACGCAGTATTTT

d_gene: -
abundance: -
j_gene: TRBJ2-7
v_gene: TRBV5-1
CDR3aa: CASSRDSYEQYF
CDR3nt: TGCGCCAGCAGCCGTGACAGTTACGAGCAGTACTTC

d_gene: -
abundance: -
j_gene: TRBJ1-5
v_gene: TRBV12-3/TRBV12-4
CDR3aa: CASSLTYYQPQHF
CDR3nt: TGTGCCAGCAGTCTTACCTATTATCAGCCCCAGCATTTT

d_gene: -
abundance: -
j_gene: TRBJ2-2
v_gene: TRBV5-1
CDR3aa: CASSFSGDNTGELFF
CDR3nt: TGCGCCAGCAGTTTTAGCGGAGACAACACCGGGGAGCTGTTTTTT

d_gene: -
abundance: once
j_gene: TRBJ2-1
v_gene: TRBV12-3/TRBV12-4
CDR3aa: CASTPGLTGGEFF
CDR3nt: TGTGCCAGCACCCCGGGACTAACAGGGGGAGAGTTCTTC

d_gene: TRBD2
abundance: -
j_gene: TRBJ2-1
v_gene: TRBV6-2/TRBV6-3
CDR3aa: CASSWSAGVYNEQFF
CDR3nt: TGTGCCAGCAGTTGGTCGGCGGGAGTCTACAATGAGCAGTTCTTC

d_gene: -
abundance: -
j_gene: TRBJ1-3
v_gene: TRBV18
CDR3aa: CASSAGSSGNTIYF
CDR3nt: TGTGCCAGCTCGGCAGGGAGCTCTGGAAACACCATATATTTT

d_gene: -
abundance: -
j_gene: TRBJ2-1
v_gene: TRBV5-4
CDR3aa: CASSLALAQSSYNEQFF
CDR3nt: TGTGCCAGCAGCTTGGCCTTAGCGCAGAGCTCCTACAATGAGCAGTTCTTC

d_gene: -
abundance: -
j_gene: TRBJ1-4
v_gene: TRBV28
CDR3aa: CASSLGRRYEKLFF
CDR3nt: TGTGCCAGCAGTTTAGGGCGACGGTATGAAAAACTGTTTTTT

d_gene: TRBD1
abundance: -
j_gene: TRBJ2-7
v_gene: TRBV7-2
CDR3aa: CASSFGTGGYEQYF
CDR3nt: TGTGCCAGCAGCTTTGGGACAGGGGGCTACGAGCAGTACTTC

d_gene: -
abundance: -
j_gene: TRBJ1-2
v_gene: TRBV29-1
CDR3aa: CSVETPRGTGTF
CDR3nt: TGCAGCGTTGAAACCCCCCGCGGGACCGGCACCTTC

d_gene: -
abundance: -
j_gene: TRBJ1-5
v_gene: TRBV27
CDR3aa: CASHLKGGGSSNQPQHF
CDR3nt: TGTGCCAGCCATTTAAAGGGAGGGGGTTCTAGCAATCAGCCCCAGCATTTT

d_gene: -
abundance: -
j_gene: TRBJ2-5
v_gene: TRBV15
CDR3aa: CATSRPDTGRVETQYF
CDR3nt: TGTGCCACCAGCAGACCTGATACAGGGCGTGTAGAGACCCAGTACTTC

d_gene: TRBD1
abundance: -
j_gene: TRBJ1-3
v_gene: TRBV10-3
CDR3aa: CAIREGARSGNTIYF
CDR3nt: TGTGCCATCCGGGAGGGGGCAAGGTCTGGAAACACCATATATTTT

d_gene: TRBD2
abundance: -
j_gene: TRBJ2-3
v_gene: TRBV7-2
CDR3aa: CASSLPSGRATTDTQYF
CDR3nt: TGTGCCAGCAGCTTACCTAGCGGGAGGGCCACGACAGATACGCAGTATTTT

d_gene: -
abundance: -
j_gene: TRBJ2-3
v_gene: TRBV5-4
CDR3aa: CASSPRLGQTSTDTQYF
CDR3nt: TGTGCCAGCAGCCCCCGATTAGGACAGACTAGCACAGATACGCAGTATTTT

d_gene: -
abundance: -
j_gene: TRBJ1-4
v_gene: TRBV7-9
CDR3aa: CASSFRVGEKLFF
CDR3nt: TGTGCCAGCAGCTTTCGGGTCGGTGAAAAACTGTTTTTT

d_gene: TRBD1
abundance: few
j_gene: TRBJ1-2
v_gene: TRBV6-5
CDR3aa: CASSSGQGSRGYTF
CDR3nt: TGTGCCAGCAGCTCGGGACAGGGGAGTCGTGGCTACACCTTC

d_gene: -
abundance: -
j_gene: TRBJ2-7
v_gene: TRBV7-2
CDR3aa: CASSSGPVYEQYF
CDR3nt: TGTGCCAGCAGCTCTGGGCCAGTCTACGAGCAGTACTTC

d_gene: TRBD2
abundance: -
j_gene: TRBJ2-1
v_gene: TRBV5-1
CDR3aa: CASSKGGLAGGPMDNEQFF
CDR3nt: TGCGCCAGCTCGAAAGGGGGACTAGCGGGAGGGCCAATGGACAATGAGCAGTTCTTC